This is a list of T cell receptor beta chains from one sample in a study of cytomegalovirus exposure and HLA in healthy donors. The method was immunoSEQ multiplex PCR; TCRdb's version includes in-frame clones alone and lacks a portion of them. The sample includes 50,000 to 65,000 clones, around 82% of them seen just once. The sequencing sample was made of PBMCs. The receptors stem from a woman under 30 in good health and CMV-seronegative. CDR3s include the opening cysteine and the closing phenylalanine or tryptophan. Each record gives: clone size, V gene, J gene, D gene, CDR3 DNA, CDR3 protein. A D gene is named only where the DNA matches it firmly. The size of a clone is reported for some rows only, either as once, few or many, or as a class for expanded clones.

clone size: NA
V gene: TRBV7-6
J gene: TRBJ2-2
D gene: NA
CDR3 DNA: TGTGCCAGCAGCTTAGTTGGCGAGGCCGGGGAGCTGTTTTTT
CDR3 protein: CASSLVGEAGELFF

clone size: NA
V gene: TRBV2
J gene: TRBJ1-2
D gene: NA
CDR3 DNA: TGTGCCAGCATCGACAGGCCTAATGGCTACACCTTC
CDR3 protein: CASIDRPNGYTF

clone size: NA
V gene: TRBV30
J gene: TRBJ1-4
D gene: NA
CDR3 DNA: TGTGCCTGGAGTAAGGTCCGGGAAACTAATGAAAAACTGTTTTTT
CDR3 protein: CAWSKVRETNEKLFF

clone size: NA
V gene: TRBV6-5
J gene: TRBJ1-1
D gene: TRBD1
CDR3 DNA: TGTGCCAGCGGGATGACAGGGGTCTCGTACACTGAAGCTTTCTTT
CDR3 protein: CASGMTGVSYTEAFF

clone size: NA
V gene: TRBV10-1
J gene: TRBJ1-1
D gene: NA
CDR3 DNA: TGCGCCAGCAGTCAGGGCGGCACTGAAGCTTTCTTT
CDR3 protein: CASSQGGTEAFF

clone size: NA
V gene: TRBV5-1
J gene: TRBJ2-5
D gene: NA
CDR3 DNA: TGCGCCAGCAGCTTGGAAGGGCAGGGGCAAGAGACCCAGTACTTC
CDR3 protein: CASSLEGQGQETQYF

clone size: NA
V gene: TRBV6-5
J gene: TRBJ2-1
D gene: NA
CDR3 DNA: TGTGCCAGCAGTTACGATAGCGGAAAGCAGTTCTTC
CDR3 protein: CASSYDSGKQFF

clone size: NA
V gene: TRBV27
J gene: TRBJ2-3
D gene: TRBD1
CDR3 DNA: TGTGCCGCGGGGACAGGGGTCCCAGATACGCAGTATTTT
CDR3 protein: CAAGTGVPDTQYF

clone size: few
V gene: TRBV2
J gene: TRBJ2-2
D gene: NA
CDR3 DNA: TGTGCCAGCAGAAAGTCAGGGGATACCACCGGGGAGCTGTTTTTT
CDR3 protein: CASRKSGDTTGELFF

clone size: NA
V gene: TRBV2
J gene: TRBJ2-1
D gene: NA
CDR3 DNA: TGTGCCAGCAGTGGAGGAACAGAGCAGTTCTTC
CDR3 protein: CASSGGTEQFF

clone size: NA
V gene: TRBV6-4
J gene: TRBJ2-3
D gene: NA
CDR3 DNA: TGTGCCAGCAGTGACCAGGGACTTAGCACAGATACGCAGTATTTT
CDR3 protein: CASSDQGLSTDTQYF

clone size: NA
V gene: TRBV27
J gene: TRBJ2-5
D gene: TRBD2
CDR3 DNA: TGTGCCAGCAGTCCTAGGTCCGGACTAGCGGTCCAAGAGACCCAGTACTTC
CDR3 protein: CASSPRSGLAVQETQYF

clone size: NA
V gene: TRBV18
J gene: TRBJ1-1
D gene: NA
CDR3 DNA: TGTGCCAGCTCACCAATCAGAAACACTGAAGCTTTCTTT
CDR3 protein: CASSPIRNTEAFF

clone size: NA
V gene: TRBV6-1
J gene: TRBJ1-3
D gene: NA
CDR3 DNA: TGTGCCAGCAGACAAAGCTCTGGAAACACCATATATTTT
CDR3 protein: CASRQSSGNTIYF

clone size: NA
V gene: TRBV5-5
J gene: TRBJ1-4
D gene: TRBD1
CDR3 DNA: TGTGCCAGCAGCTTGGGTACAGGGGGCGCCGGTGAAAAACTGTTTTTT
CDR3 protein: CASSLGTGGAGEKLFF

clone size: NA
V gene: TRBV15
J gene: TRBJ1-4
D gene: TRBD1
CDR3 DNA: TGTGCCACCAGCAGAGCGGCTGGCAGGGGGAATGAAAAACTGTTTTTT
CDR3 protein: CATSRAAGRGNEKLFF

clone size: NA
V gene: TRBV9
J gene: TRBJ2-5
D gene: NA
CDR3 DNA: TGTGCCAGCAGCGTAGCTAACAGCGGGCAAGAGACCCAGTACTTC
CDR3 protein: CASSVANSGQETQYF

clone size: NA
V gene: TRBV18
J gene: TRBJ2-4
D gene: TRBD2
CDR3 DNA: TGTGCCAGCTCACCAGGGACTAGCGGAAACATTCAGTACTTC
CDR3 protein: CASSPGTSGNIQYF

clone size: once
V gene: TRBV30
J gene: TRBJ1-1
D gene: TRBD1
CDR3 DNA: TGTGCCTGGGGAACAGGGGACACTGAAGCTTTCTTT
CDR3 protein: CAWGTGDTEAFF

clone size: NA
V gene: TRBV5-5
J gene: TRBJ2-5
D gene: NA
CDR3 DNA: TGTGCCAGCAGCTTATGGGGGGAAGGTCCAGAGACCCAGTACTTC
CDR3 protein: CASSLWGEGPETQYF

clone size: NA
V gene: TRBV29-1
J gene: TRBJ1-5
D gene: TRBD1
CDR3 DNA: TGCAGCGTAGGGACAGCTAATCAGCCCCAGCATTTT
CDR3 protein: CSVGTANQPQHF

clone size: NA
V gene: TRBV28
J gene: TRBJ2-1
D gene: NA
CDR3 DNA: TGTGCCAGCAGGACGACAGCATCCTACAATGAGCAGTTCTTC
CDR3 protein: CASRTTASYNEQFF

clone size: NA
V gene: TRBV7-6
J gene: TRBJ2-7
D gene: NA
CDR3 DNA: TGTGCCAGCAGTCGGGACTTACTCGCGGGCTACGAGCAGTACTTC
CDR3 protein: CASSRDLLAGYEQYF

clone size: NA
V gene: TRBV10-1
J gene: TRBJ1-5
D gene: NA
CDR3 DNA: TGCGCCAGCAGTGCCGGGGGCAATCAGCCCCAGCATTTT
CDR3 protein: CASSAGGNQPQHF

clone size: NA
V gene: TRBV9
J gene: TRBJ2-7
D gene: NA
CDR3 DNA: TGTGCCAGCAGCGTCGGTGGTAGCTCCTACGAGCAGTACTTC
CDR3 protein: CASSVGGSSYEQYF

clone size: NA
V gene: TRBV7-6
J gene: TRBJ2-5
D gene: NA
CDR3 DNA: TGTGCCAGCAGCTACCGGGGGATCCAAGAGACCCAGTACTTC
CDR3 protein: CASSYRGIQETQYF

clone size: NA
V gene: TRBV6-4
J gene: TRBJ2-1
D gene: TRBD2
CDR3 DNA: TGTGCCAGCAGTGACGGCGGTTGGGAGGGGGAGCAGTTCTTC
CDR3 protein: CASSDGGWEGEQFF

clone size: NA
V gene: TRBV19
J gene: TRBJ2-7
D gene: NA
CDR3 DNA: TGTGCCAGAAGCGCGTTTCCCTCCTACGAGCAGTACTTC
CDR3 protein: CARSAFPSYEQYF

clone size: NA
V gene: TRBV10-3
J gene: TRBJ1-1
D gene: TRBD1
CDR3 DNA: TGTGCCATCAGCTCCGTTGACAGGGTGAACACTGAAGCTTTCTTT
CDR3 protein: CAISSVDRVNTEAFF

clone size: NA
V gene: TRBV4-2
J gene: TRBJ2-7
D gene: TRBD2
CDR3 DNA: TGTGCCAGCAGCCAGCCCACCGGGACTAGCGGAAACTACGAGCAGTACTTC
CDR3 protein: CASSQPTGTSGNYEQYF